A single TCR beta chain is shown here with its context. What it binds is unknown. The data stem from a study of T cell responses to AZD1222 COVID-19 vaccine. General study results and limits: Among vaccine-associated CD4 TCRs, coverage spanned spike, with dominance at 160-218 and 743-854. White British donors predominated, females outnumbered males, and clonal diversity was possibly underestimated.

Only in-frame clones appear in the TCRdb table, and some are missing; sequencing was by immunoSEQ multiplex PCR. The sample lists 95,000 to 150,000 clones; about 90% were seen once. The material sequenced was peripheral blood, taken on day 0 of AZD1222 vaccination. The TCR was taken from an adult in good health.

The CDR3 bases are TGTGCCACCAGCAGAGACCGGGGACAGGAAAAGCAGTTCTTC. Amino acids: CATSRDRGQEKQFF. The chain carries TRBV15 and TRBJ2-1; 8 positions agree with TRBD1. The CDR3 sequence is 14 residues long. V was clipped by 0 bases and J by 11 bases; unmatched bases: 6. Per germline, CDR1 LNHNV and CDR2 YYDKDF (reference sequence).